This is a list of T cell receptor beta chains from one sample in a study of blood T cell repertoires in COVID-19. The table came from immunoSEQ multiplex PCR; TCRdb's copy has only in-frame clones and leaves some out. The sample holds 300,000 to 400,000 clones, approximately 90% seen once. Sequencing input: PBMCs or T cells enriched from blood (not recorded which). Source of these receptors: a young woman who had been exposed to COVID-19. The CDR3 runs from the conserved cysteine through the conserved F or W. Fields, in order: CDR3 DNA, CDR3 protein, J gene, D gene, CDR3 length, clone size, V gene. The D gene is left open where the match is weak. Some rows have no size entry. The others give once, few or many, or a class for an expanded clone.

TGCGCCAGCAGCCTCAACCTGACAGGGAGACGGGGCTCCGAGCAGTACTTC	CASSLNLTGRRGSEQYF	TRBJ2-7	TRBD1	17	NA	TRBV4-1
TGTGCCTGGAGTAGACCCGGGGGAGGGATGTTTTTT	CAWSRPGGGMFF	TRBJ1-4	NA	12	once	TRBV30
TGTGCCAGCAGCTTGGGACAGGGAGTAGGCGGGAACACTGAAGCTTTCTTT	CASSLGQGVGGNTEAFF	TRBJ1-1	TRBD1	17	NA	TRBV5-4
TGTGCCAGCGCCTATACTCGGGGGTACACTGAAGCTTTCTTT	CASAYTRGYTEAFF	TRBJ1-1	NA	14	NA	TRBV7-9
TGCGCCAGCAGCGCCGGACTGTATGGGGATACGCAGTATTTT	CASSAGLYGDTQYF	TRBJ2-3	NA	14	once	TRBV5-1
TGTGCCAGCAGTTACTCCGGGACAGGGTCATACGAGCAGTACTTC	CASSYSGTGSYEQYF	TRBJ2-7	TRBD1	15	NA	TRBV6-5
TGTGCCAGCAGTGGTACTTCCAATTCACCCCTCCACTTT	CASSGTSNSPLHF	TRBJ1-6	NA	13	NA	TRBV25-1
TGTGCCAGCAGCTTAGCCTTAATGGCGGTAGATACGCAGTATTTT	CASSLALMAVDTQYF	TRBJ2-3	NA	15	NA	TRBV7-9
TGTGCCAGCAGTCCCGGTCCTCGGAGGGGCTACACCTTC	CASSPGPRRGYTF	TRBJ1-2	NA	13	NA	TRBV6-2/TRBV6-3
TGTGCCATCAGTGAGGATTCGGACAGCAAACTATATGGCTACACCTTC	CAISEDSDSKLYGYTF	TRBJ1-2	NA	16	NA	TRBV10-3
TGCAGTGCTAAGGGGGCGATAGGCTACACCTTC	CSAKGAIGYTF	TRBJ1-2	TRBD1	11	NA	TRBV20-1
TGTGCCAGCAGTCCTCCTCCAAGGGGGTCGAACACCGGGGAGCTGTTTTTT	CASSPPPRGSNTGELFF	TRBJ2-2	NA	17	once	TRBV28
TGCGCCAGCAGTGACAGTCTAGCTAACTATGGCTACACCTTC	CASSDSLANYGYTF	TRBJ1-2	NA	14	NA	TRBV5-1
TGTGCCAGCAGACAACCGGGATCCGAGCAGTACTTC	CASRQPGSEQYF	TRBJ2-7	NA	12	NA	TRBV6-5
TGCGCCAGCAGCCAAGGGACTCTTGGGATGAACACTGAAGCTTTCTTT	CASSQGTLGMNTEAFF	TRBJ1-1	NA	16	once	TRBV4-1
TGTGCCTGGAGCACGGGGGGCGGTAACTATGGCTACACCTTC	CAWSTGGGNYGYTF	TRBJ1-2	NA	14	NA	TRBV30
TGTGCCAGCAGTCGTCAGGGGGCGAACACTGAAGCTTTCTTT	CASSRQGANTEAFF	TRBJ1-1	TRBD1	14	NA	TRBV27
TGCGCCAGCAGCTCGGACAGAACTAGTGGCACTGAAGCTTTCTTT	CASSSDRTSGTEAFF	TRBJ1-1	NA	15	once	TRBV5-1
TGCAGCGTAAGCCGGGACAGGGTACTGCGTGGCTACACCTTC	CSVSRDRVLRGYTF	TRBJ1-2	TRBD1	14	NA	TRBV29-1
TGCGCCAGCAGCTTTCGAGCGGGGGTAACAGATACGCAGTATTTT	CASSFRAGVTDTQYF	TRBJ2-3	TRBD2	15	NA	TRBV5-1
TGTGCCAGCAGCCAAGGACAGGCCTACTCCTACGAGCAGTACTTC	CASSQGQAYSYEQYF	TRBJ2-7	TRBD1	15	NA	TRBV7-2
TGTGCCAGCAGCGGGACAGGGAGAAACACCATATATTTT	CASSGTGRNTIYF	TRBJ1-3	TRBD1	13	NA	TRBV7-9
TGTGCCAGCTCACCACCGGTAACAGTTAGTGGCTACACCTTC	CASSPPVTVSGYTF	TRBJ1-2	NA	14	NA	TRBV18
TGCGCCAGCAGCGGGGGGACAGGCGGGAGAGAGACCCAGTACTTC	CASSGGTGGRETQYF	TRBJ2-5	NA	15	NA	TRBV5-1
TGCGCCAGCAGCCAAGGACGGAGGGGGGAGCTGTTTTTT	CASSQGRRGELFF	TRBJ2-2	NA	13	NA	TRBV4-1
TGTGCCAGCAGCCCCACGGGAGGGGTCGGTAATCAGCCCCAGCATTTT	CASSPTGGVGNQPQHF	TRBJ1-5	NA	16	NA	TRBV7-6
TGTGCCAGCAGCCCATGGGGCCCTAATCAGCCCCAGCATTTT	CASSPWGPNQPQHF	TRBJ1-5	NA	14	NA	TRBV7-9
TGTGCCAGCAGCCCGGGACAGGTAAACCGATATGGCTACACCTTC	CASSPGQVNRYGYTF	TRBJ1-2	TRBD1	15	NA	TRBV2
TGTGCCAGCGGCATTTATAATTCACCCCTCCACTTT	CASGIYNSPLHF	TRBJ1-6	NA	12	NA	TRBV2
TGTGCCAGCAGCGTAGGGACAGGCCTAACTGAAGCTTTCTTT	CASSVGTGLTEAFF	TRBJ1-1	TRBD1	14	NA	TRBV9
TGTGCCACCAGCAGAGGAACGGGTAATGTGTACAATGAGCAGTTCTTC	CATSRGTGNVYNEQFF	TRBJ2-1	NA	16	NA	TRBV15
TGTGCCAGCAGGACGGGACAGGGCTATGGCTACACCTTC	CASRTGQGYGYTF	TRBJ1-2	TRBD1	13	NA	TRBV2
TGTGCCAGCAGCCTGCTGGACAGGGAGGTGGAGACCCAGTACTTC	CASSLLDREVETQYF	TRBJ2-5	TRBD1	15	NA	TRBV5-5
TGTGCCAGCAGTGAAGTACAGGGGCAACCCTACGAGCAGTACTTC	CASSEVQGQPYEQYF	TRBJ2-7	TRBD1	15	NA	TRBV6-1
TGTGCCAGCAGTTTCAGGTCCCTCTACAATGAGCAGTTCTTC	CASSFRSLYNEQFF	TRBJ2-1	NA	14	NA	TRBV27
TGTGCCAGCAGCTCAGTTAATGTCGACACTGAAGCTTTCTTT	CASSSVNVDTEAFF	TRBJ1-1	NA	14	NA	TRBV5-4
TGTGCCAGCAGTTACCCCGGACAGGGGGCAATTACTGAAGCTTTCTTT	CASSYPGQGAITEAFF	TRBJ1-1	TRBD1	16	NA	TRBV6-2/TRBV6-3
TGCGCCAGCAGCCAAGATAAGGACACCTTATACGAGCAGTACTTC	CASSQDKDTLYEQYF	TRBJ2-7	NA	15	NA	TRBV4-1
TGTGCCAGTAGTATTGAGGGACAGACGAACACTGAAGCTTTCTTT	CASSIEGQTNTEAFF	TRBJ1-1	TRBD1	15	NA	TRBV19
TGTGCCAGCAGCCACAGGGATACCTACGAGCAGTACTTC	CASSHRDTYEQYF	TRBJ2-7	NA	13	NA	TRBV6-5
TGCGCCAGCAGTGAGTACGGGGCTGGAAACACCATATATTTT	CASSEYGAGNTIYF	TRBJ1-3	NA	14	few	TRBV10-2
TGTGCCAGCAGCGTAACCGGGACAGGGCTAACCTATGGCTACACCTTC	CASSVTGTGLTYGYTF	TRBJ1-2	TRBD1	16	once	TRBV9
TGCAGCGTTGAAGATCCGGAGGGGGCGGACTACGAGCAGTACTTC	CSVEDPEGADYEQYF	TRBJ2-7	NA	15	NA	TRBV29-1
TGTGCCTGGAGTGTACTTCTTAGGGGTGAAGCTTTCTTT	CAWSVLLRGEAFF	TRBJ1-1	NA	13	NA	TRBV30
TGTGCCTGGAGTGACGTCCCTCTCATTCGGGGCTATGGCTACACCTTC	CAWSDVPLIRGYGYTF	TRBJ1-2	NA	16	NA	TRBV30
TGTGCCAGCAGCGTAGAGCCCGGGGGGAAGGGAAAACTGTTTTTT	CASSVEPGGKGKLFF	TRBJ1-4	NA	15	NA	TRBV9
TGTGCCAGCAGCCACTTCAGGGGAAACTATGGCTACACCTTC	CASSHFRGNYGYTF	TRBJ1-2	NA	14	NA	TRBV5-6